This is a list of T cell receptor beta chains from one sample in a study of cytomegalovirus exposure and HLA in healthy donors. Clones were read by immunoSEQ multiplex PCR, and TCRdb kept only the in-frame ones, dropping some. The sample contains more than 95,000 clones, less than 80% of which appear only once. Sequencing was done on a sample of PBMCs. Every receptor here comes from a woman in her 50s in good health and CMV-seronegative. The conserved cysteine and the conserved F or W are not part of the CDR3 here. The D gene is left open where the match is weak.

J: TRBJ1-2
D: TRBD1
V: TRBV30
CDR3: AWTIPGQGFYT

J: TRBJ2-1
D: TRBD1
V: TRBV7-6
CDR3: ASSPGTVNNEQF

J: TRBJ2-7
D: .
V: TRBV4-1
CDR3: ASSQEEGFYEQY

J: TRBJ2-3
D: .
V: TRBV2
CDR3: ASRTAQYTDTQY

J: TRBJ2-5
D: .
V: TRBV9
CDR3: ASSVAEQTPTQY

J: TRBJ1-4
D: TRBD1
V: TRBV7-2
CDR3: ASSADRGREKLF

J: TRBJ2-1
D: .
V: TRBV18
CDR3: ASSPEGDNEQF

J: TRBJ2-1
D: .
V: TRBV11-2
CDR3: ASSLGQNNEQF

J: TRBJ2-3
D: TRBD1
V: TRBV19
CDR3: ASSTSTGFGFTDTQY

J: TRBJ1-4
D: TRBD1
V: TRBV6-6
CDR3: ASSYVGGEKLF

J: TRBJ2-5
D: TRBD2
V: TRBV13
CDR3: ASSSEAPWAGELNGQETQY

J: TRBJ1-3
D: .
V: TRBV7-9
CDR3: ASSTQSPIY

J: TRBJ2-1
D: TRBD2
V: TRBV2
CDR3: ASRTSGYNEQF

J: TRBJ2-1
D: TRBD2
V: TRBV9
CDR3: ASSPPRVSGRDNEQF

J: TRBJ2-2
D: TRBD1
V: TRBV4-2
CDR3: ASSQAGTGQNTGELF

J: TRBJ1-4
D: .
V: TRBV30
CDR3: AWKPGGTTNEKLF

J: TRBJ1-1
D: .
V: TRBV21-1
CDR3: ASGDRGTEAF

J: TRBJ2-5
D: .
V: TRBV4-1
CDR3: ASSQVGGETQY

J: TRBJ2-7
D: TRBD2
V: TRBV28
CDR3: AASGRQLEQY

J: TRBJ1-5
D: TRBD1
V: TRBV7-9
CDR3: ASSTGTGENQPQH

J: TRBJ2-3
D: .
V: TRBV19
CDR3: ASSITSSDTQY

J: TRBJ2-7
D: TRBD2
V: TRBV5-1
CDR3: ASNHRLAGDLEQY

J: TRBJ2-6
D: TRBD1
V: TRBV7-3
CDR3: ASSPRDRIGLGANVLT

J: TRBJ2-7
D: TRBD2
V: TRBV27
CDR3: ASSVETSGSIEQY

J: TRBJ1-2
D: TRBD1
V: TRBV5-1
CDR3: ASSWSGTDDGYT

J: TRBJ1-2
D: .
V: TRBV27
CDR3: ASSPMGGGYT

J: TRBJ2-5
D: .
V: TRBV2
CDR3: ASTLRETQY

J: TRBJ2-7
D: TRBD1
V: TRBV28
CDR3: ASRDGTASYEQY

J: TRBJ2-2
D: .
V: TRBV6-5
CDR3: ASSHMNTGELF

J: TRBJ1-2
D: TRBD1
V: TRBV12-5
CDR3: ASGLVLVPPGGNNYGYT

J: TRBJ1-1
D: .
V: TRBV19
CDR3: ASSTAGGTEAF

J: TRBJ2-3
D: .
V: TRBV27
CDR3: ASSAITDTQY

J: TRBJ1-1
D: TRBD1
V: TRBV28
CDR3: ASSPPDRREAF

J: TRBJ2-2
D: .
V: TRBV10-3
CDR3: ATWPGVETGELF

J: TRBJ1-1
D: .
V: TRBV28
CDR3: ASSVRGLGNTEAF

J: TRBJ2-1
D: .
V: TRBV7-3
CDR3: ASSSNSGSYNEQF

J: TRBJ1-1
D: .
V: TRBV9
CDR3: ASSVLANTEAF

J: TRBJ1-4
D: .
V: TRBV6-5
CDR3: ASSYGGGNNEKLF

J: TRBJ2-2
D: TRBD2
V: TRBV11-2
CDR3: ASSWTSGDTGELF

J: TRBJ2-3
D: .
V: TRBV7-8
CDR3: ASSPGARVTDTQY

J: TRBJ1-4
D: TRBD1
V: TRBV7-2
CDR3: ASRRQGDLEKLF

J: TRBJ1-2
D: .
V: TRBV30
CDR3: AGGRGPSGGYT

J: TRBJ2-1
D: .
V: TRBV4-2
CDR3: ASSQLSGVNNEQF

J: TRBJ2-7
D: TRBD2
V: TRBV28
CDR3: ASSFGSGRSHEQY

J: TRBJ2-7
D: TRBD1
V: TRBV27
CDR3: ASSLDRELYEQY

J: TRBJ2-6
D: TRBD2
V: TRBV4-2
CDR3: ASSPFLGDPGLAGVSAGANVLT

J: TRBJ2-7
D: TRBD2
V: TRBV27
CDR3: ASRLSSSGVNEQY

J: TRBJ2-1
D: .
V: TRBV21-1
CDR3: ASSKGPGLAGGLLSNEQF

J: TRBJ2-7
D: .
V: TRBV9
CDR3: ASSVGGGANYEQY

J: TRBJ1-1
D: TRBD1
V: TRBV30
CDR3: AWGRQGAGEAF

J: TRBJ2-3
D: .
V: TRBV25-1
CDR3: ASSRVTTDTQY

J: TRBJ2-7
D: TRBD2
V: TRBV27
CDR3: ASSFNSGTSGRAFHEQY

J: TRBJ1-2
D: TRBD1
V: TRBV14
CDR3: ASSHHDRQGGSSGYT

J: TRBJ1-6
D: TRBD1
V: TRBV5-6
CDR3: ASSQTGGNSPLH

J: TRBJ2-7
D: TRBD1
V: TRBV19
CDR3: ASSITGGISYEQY

J: TRBJ2-5
D: .
V: TRBV6-6
CDR3: ASSYPDREETQY

J: TRBJ2-3
D: .
V: TRBV28
CDR3: ASRVTDTQY

J: TRBJ1-2
D: TRBD1
V: TRBV5-6
CDR3: ASSPTGLGYGYT

J: TRBJ1-1
D: .
V: TRBV29-1
CDR3: SVEGGRVEDTEAF